This record concerns one TCR beta chain sequence. The germline gives CDR1 SQVTM, CDR2 ANQGSEA. This CDR3 has 14 residues. V was cut by 7 bases and J by 4 bases, with 19 bases left in between. This entry belongs to a study of blood T cells in healthy people across ages. It was with a sample-barcoded 5' primer and a J-beta primer mix that a second PCR of about 6 to 12 cycles was run. Using its own MiXCR run on the 5' RACE reads, TCRdb lists one record per CDR3 protein. The top ten hold less than 2.5% of the sample, which has 1.5 million to 2 million distinct CDR3 sequences, roughly 50% seen once. This TCR was recovered from a woman aged 40 to 50 in good health. V is TRBV29-1 and J is TRBJ2-5; D perhaps matches TRBD2 (5 bases). The sample was blood. The DNA of the CDR3 is TGCAGCGCACCATCTGACATCGGGATAGAGACCCAGTACTTC. Translating it yields CSAPSDIGIETQYF.